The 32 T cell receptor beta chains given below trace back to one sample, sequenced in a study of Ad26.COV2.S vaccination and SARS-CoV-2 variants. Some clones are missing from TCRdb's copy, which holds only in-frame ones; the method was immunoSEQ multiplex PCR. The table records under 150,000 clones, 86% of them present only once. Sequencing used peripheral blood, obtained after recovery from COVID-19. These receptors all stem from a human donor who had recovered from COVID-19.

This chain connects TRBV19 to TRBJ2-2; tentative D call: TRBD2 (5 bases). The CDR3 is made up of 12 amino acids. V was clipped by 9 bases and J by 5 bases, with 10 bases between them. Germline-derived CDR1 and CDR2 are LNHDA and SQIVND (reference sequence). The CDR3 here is CASLTGTGELFF. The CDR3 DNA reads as TGTGCCAGCCTTACGGGAACCGGGGAGCTGTTTTTT.

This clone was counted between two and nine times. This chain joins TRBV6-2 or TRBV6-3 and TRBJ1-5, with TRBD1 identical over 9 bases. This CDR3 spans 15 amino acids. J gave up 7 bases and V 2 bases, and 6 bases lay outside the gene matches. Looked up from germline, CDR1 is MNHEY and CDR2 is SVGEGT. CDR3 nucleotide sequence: TGTGCCAGCAGTTACCAGACAGGGGGTCGGCAGCCCCAGCATTTT. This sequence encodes CASSYQTGGRQPQHF.

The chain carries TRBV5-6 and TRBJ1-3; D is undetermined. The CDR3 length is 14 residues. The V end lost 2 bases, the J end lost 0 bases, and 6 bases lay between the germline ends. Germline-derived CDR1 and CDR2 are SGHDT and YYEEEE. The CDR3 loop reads CASSFSYSGNTIYF. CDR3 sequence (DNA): TGTGCCAGCAGCTTTAGCTACTCTGGAAACACCATATATTTT.

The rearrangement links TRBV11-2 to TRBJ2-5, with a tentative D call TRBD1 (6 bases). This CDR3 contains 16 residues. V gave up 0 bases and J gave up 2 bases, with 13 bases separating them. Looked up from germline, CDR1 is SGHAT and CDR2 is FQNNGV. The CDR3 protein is CASSLDQGRGQETQYF. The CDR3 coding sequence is TGTGCCAGCAGCTTAGATCAGGGCAGGGGTCAAGAGACCCAGTACTTC. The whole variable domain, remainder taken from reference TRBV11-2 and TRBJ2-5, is EAGVAQSPRYKIIEKRQSVAFWCNPISGHATLYWYQQILGQGPKLLIQFQNNGVVDDSQLPKDRFSAERLKGVDSTLKIQPAKLEDSAVYLCASSLDQGRGQETQYFGPGTRLLVL.

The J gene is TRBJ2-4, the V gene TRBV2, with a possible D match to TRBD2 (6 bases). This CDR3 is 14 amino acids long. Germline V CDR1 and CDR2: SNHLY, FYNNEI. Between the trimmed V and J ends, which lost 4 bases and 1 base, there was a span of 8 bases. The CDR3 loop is CASSVGGAKNIQYF. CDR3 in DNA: TGTGCCAGCAGTGTTGGGGGGGCCAAAAACATTCAGTACTTC.

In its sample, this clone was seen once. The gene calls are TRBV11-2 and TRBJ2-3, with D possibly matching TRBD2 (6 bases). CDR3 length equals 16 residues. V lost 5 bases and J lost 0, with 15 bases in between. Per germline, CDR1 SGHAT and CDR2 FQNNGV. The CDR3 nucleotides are TGTGCCAGCAGCCGCGCGGCGGAGGGGAGCACAGATACGCAGTATTTT. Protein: CASSRAAEGSTDTQYF.

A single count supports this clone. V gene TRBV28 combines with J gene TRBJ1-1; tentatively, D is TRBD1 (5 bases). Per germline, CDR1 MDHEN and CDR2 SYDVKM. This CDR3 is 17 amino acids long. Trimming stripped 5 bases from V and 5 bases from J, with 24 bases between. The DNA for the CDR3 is TGTGCCAGCAGTCAAACCGGGGCAGGGTTCCCGGGGACTGAAGCTTTCTTT. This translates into CASSQTGAGFPGTEAFF.

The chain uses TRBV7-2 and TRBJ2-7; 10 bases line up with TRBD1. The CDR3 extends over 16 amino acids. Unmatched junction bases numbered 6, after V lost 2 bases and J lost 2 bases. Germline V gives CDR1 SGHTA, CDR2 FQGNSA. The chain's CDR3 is CASSLPRDRGTYEQYF. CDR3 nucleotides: TGTGCCAGCAGCTTACCACGGGACAGGGGAACCTACGAGCAGTACTTC.

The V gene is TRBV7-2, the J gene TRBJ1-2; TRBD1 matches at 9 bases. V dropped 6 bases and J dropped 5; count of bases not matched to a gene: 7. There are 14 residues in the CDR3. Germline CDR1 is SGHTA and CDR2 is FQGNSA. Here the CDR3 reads CASSSGTGLYGYTF. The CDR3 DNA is TGTGCCAGCAGTTCCGGGACAGGGTTATATGGCTACACCTTC.

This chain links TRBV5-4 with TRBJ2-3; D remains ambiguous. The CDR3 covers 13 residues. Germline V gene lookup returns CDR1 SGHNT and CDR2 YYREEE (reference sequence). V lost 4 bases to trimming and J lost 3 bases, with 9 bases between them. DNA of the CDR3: TGTGCCAGCAGCCGAGACCGGACAGATACGCAGTATTTT. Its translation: CASSRDRTDTQYF.

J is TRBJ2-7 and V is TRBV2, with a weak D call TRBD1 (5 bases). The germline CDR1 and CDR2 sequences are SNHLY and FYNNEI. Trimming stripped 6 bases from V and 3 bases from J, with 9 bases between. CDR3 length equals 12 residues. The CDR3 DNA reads TGTGCCAGCAGGCAAAGGGGCTACGAGCAGTACTTC. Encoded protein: CASRQRGYEQYF.

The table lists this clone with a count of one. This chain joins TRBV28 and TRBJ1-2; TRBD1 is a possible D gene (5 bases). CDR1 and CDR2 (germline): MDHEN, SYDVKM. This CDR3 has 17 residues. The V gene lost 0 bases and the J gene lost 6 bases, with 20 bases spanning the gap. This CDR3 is CASSLWGRVEAVDGYTF. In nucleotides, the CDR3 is TGTGCCAGCAGTTTATGGGGCAGGGTGGAAGCGGTCGATGGCTACACCTTC.

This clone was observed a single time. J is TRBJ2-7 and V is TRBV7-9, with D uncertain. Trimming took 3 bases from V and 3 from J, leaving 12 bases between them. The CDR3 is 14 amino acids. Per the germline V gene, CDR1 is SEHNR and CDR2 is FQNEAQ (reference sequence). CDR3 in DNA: TGTGCCAGCAGCTTCGGTGACGGATACTACGAGCAGTACTTC. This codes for CASSFGDGYYEQYF.

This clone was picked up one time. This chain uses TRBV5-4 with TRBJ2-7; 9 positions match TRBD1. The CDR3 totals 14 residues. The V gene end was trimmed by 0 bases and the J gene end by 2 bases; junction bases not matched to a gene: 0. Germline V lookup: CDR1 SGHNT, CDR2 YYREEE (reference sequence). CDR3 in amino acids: CASSLGTGAYEQYF. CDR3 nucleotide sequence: TGTGCCAGCAGCTTGGGGACAGGGGCCTACGAGCAGTACTTC.

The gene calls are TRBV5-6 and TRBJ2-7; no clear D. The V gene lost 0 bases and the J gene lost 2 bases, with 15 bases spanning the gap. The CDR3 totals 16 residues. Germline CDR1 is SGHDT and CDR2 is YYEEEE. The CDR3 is CASSLVGPRPPYEQYF. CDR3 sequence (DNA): TGTGCCAGCAGCTTGGTTGGGCCGAGACCCCCCTACGAGCAGTACTTC.

The CDR3 nucleotides read TGTGCCAGCAGCCAACCCCAGACAGGGGACCAAGAGACCCAGTACTTC. Translating gives CASSQPQTGDQETQYF. The V and J genes are TRBV3-1 (or the pseudogene TRBV3-2) and TRBJ2-5, with 8 bases lining up with TRBD1. The CDR3 has 16 amino acids. The germline gives CDR1 LGHDT, CDR2 YNNKEL (reference sequence). V shed 2 bases, J shed 0 bases, and the junction held 5 bases outside the gene matches.

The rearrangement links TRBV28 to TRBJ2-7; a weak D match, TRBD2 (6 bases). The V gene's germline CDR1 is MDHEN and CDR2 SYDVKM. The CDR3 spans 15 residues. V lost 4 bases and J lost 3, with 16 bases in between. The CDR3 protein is CASSSSGTSFYEQYF. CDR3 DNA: TGTGCCAGCAGTTCATCCGGGACTTCTTTCTACGAGCAGTACTTC.

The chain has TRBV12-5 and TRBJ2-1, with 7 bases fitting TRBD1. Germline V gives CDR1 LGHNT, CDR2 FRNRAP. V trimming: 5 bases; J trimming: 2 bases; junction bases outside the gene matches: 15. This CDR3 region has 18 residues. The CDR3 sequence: CASGTPTGRSYTYNEQFF. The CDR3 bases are TGTGCTAGTGGTACCCCGACAGGGCGATCTTATACCTACAATGAGCAGTTCTTC.

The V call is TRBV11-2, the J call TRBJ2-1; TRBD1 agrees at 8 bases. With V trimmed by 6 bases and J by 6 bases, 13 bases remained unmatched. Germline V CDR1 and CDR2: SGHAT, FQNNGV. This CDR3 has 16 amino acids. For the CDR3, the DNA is TGTGCCAGCAGGTCATCCAAGACAGGGGCCCCCAATGAGCAGTTCTTC. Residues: CASRSSKTGAPNEQFF.

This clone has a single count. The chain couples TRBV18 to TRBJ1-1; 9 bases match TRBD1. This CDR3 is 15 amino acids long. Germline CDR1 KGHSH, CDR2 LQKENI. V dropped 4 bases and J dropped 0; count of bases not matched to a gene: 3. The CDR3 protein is CASSQTGGMNTEAFF. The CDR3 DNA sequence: TGTGCCAGCTCACAGACAGGGGGGATGAACACTGAAGCTTTCTTT.

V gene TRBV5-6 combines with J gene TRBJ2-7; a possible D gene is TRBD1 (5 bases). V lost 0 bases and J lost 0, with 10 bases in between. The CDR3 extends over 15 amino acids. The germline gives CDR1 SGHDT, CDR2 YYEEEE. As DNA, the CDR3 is TGTGCCAGCAGCTTGGGGCAGGGAAGCTCCTACGAGCAGTACTTC. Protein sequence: CASSLGQGSSYEQYF.

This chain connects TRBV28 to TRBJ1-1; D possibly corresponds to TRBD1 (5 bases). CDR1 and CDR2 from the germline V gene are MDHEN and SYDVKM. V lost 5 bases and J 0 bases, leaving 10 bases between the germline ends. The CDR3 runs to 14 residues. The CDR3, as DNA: TGTGCCAGCAGTCTTTTACAGGTGAACACTGAAGCTTTCTTT. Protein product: CASSLLQVNTEAFF.

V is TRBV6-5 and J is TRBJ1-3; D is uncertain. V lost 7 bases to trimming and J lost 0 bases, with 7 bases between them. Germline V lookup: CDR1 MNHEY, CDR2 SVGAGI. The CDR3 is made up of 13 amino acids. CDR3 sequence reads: CASTASSGNTIYF. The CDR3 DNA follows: TGTGCCAGCACCGCCAGCTCTGGAAACACCATATATTTT.

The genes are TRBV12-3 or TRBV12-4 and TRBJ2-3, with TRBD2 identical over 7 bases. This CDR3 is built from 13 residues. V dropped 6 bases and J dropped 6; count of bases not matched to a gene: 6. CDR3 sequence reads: CASSRGGIDTQYF. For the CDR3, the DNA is TGTGCCAGCAGCCGCGGGGGTATCGATACGCAGTATTTT.

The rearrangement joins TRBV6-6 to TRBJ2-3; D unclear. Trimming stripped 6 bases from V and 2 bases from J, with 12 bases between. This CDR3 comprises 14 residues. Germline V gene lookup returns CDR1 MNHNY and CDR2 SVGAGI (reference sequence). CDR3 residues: CASSSQADTDTQYF. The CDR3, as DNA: TGTGCCAGCAGCTCTCAGGCCGACACAGATACGCAGTATTTT.

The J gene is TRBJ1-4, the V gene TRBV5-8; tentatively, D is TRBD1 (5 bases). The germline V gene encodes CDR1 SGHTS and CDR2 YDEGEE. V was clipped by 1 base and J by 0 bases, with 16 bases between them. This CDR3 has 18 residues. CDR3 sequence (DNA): TGTGCCAGCAGCTTGAGTCCCCACCGGGGGGCAACTAATGAAAAACTGTTTTTT. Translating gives CASSLSPHRGATNEKLFF. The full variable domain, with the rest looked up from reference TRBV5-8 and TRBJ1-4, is EAGVTQSPTHLIKTRGQQATLRCSPISGHTSVYWYQQALGLGLQFLLWYDEGEERNRGNFPPRFSGRQFPNYSSELNVNALELEDSALYLCASSLSPHRGATNEKLFFGSGTQLSVL.

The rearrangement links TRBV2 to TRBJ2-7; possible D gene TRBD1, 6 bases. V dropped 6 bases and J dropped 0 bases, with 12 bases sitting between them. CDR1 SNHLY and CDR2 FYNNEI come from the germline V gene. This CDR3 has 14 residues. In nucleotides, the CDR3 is TGTGCCAGCAGGCGAGCAGGGGCCTCCTACGAGCAGTACTTC. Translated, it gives CASRRAGASYEQYF.

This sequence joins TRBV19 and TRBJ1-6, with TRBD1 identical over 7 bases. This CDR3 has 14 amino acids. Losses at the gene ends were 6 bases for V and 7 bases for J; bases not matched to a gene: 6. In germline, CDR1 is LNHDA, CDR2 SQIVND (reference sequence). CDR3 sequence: CASRVRGDNSPLHF. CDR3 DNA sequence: TGTGCCAGTAGGGTCAGGGGGGACAATTCACCCCTCCACTTT.

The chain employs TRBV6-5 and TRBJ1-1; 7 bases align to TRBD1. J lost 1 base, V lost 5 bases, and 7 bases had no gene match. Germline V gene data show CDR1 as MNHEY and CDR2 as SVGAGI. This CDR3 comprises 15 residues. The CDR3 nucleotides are TGTGCCAGCAGTACACCGGACAGGCAGAACACTGAAGCTTTCTTT. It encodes CASSTPDRQNTEAFF.

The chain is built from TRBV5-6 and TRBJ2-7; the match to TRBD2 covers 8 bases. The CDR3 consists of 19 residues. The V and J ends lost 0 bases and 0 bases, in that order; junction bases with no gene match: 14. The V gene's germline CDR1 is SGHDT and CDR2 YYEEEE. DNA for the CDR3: TGTGCCAGCAGCTTGGTCGGGGGGGGCAGGGCTACCTACTCCTACGAGCAGTACTTC. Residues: CASSLVGGGRATYSYEQYF.

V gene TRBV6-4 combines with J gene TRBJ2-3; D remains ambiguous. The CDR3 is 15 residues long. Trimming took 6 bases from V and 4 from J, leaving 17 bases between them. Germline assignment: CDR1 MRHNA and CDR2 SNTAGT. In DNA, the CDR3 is TGTGCCAGCAGAATCACGTCAAGGGTGTCAGATACGCAGTATTTT. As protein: CASRITSRVSDTQYF.

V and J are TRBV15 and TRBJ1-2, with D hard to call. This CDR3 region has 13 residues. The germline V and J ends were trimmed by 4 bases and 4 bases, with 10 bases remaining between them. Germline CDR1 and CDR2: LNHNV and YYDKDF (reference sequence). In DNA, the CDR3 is TGTGCCACCAGCACCTCAGTTATCTATGGCTACACCTTC. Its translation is CATSTSVIYGYTF.